Listed below are T cell receptor beta chains from one sample, sequenced in a study of blood T cell repertoires in COVID-19. Generated by immunoSEQ multiplex PCR, the TCRdb table keeps only in-frame clones and is missing some. The sample consists of 350,000 to 450,000 clones, roughly 90% of them appearing once. The source material was PBMCs or T cells enriched from blood (not recorded which). These receptors came from a woman aged 25 to 45 who had recovered from COVID-19. The CDR3 runs from the conserved cysteine through the conserved F or W. Each record gives: D gene, J gene, clone size, V gene, CDR3 length, CDR3 DNA, CDR3 protein. D genes are given only for firm matches. For some rows the clone size is stated as once, few or many, or as a class when expanded; others skip it.

d_call: -
j_call: TRBJ1-5
clone_size: -
v_call: TRBV7-2
cdr3_length: 17
cdr3_nt: TGTGCCAGCAGCTTAGGGCAGGGCTTAAGAGGCAATCAGCCCCAGCATTTT
cdr3_aa: CASSLGQGLRGNQPQHF

d_call: TRBD1
j_call: TRBJ2-7
clone_size: once
v_call: TRBV18
cdr3_length: 17
cdr3_nt: TGTGCCAGCTCACCAACTCCTCAGGGGGCAAATTCCTACGAGCAGTACTTC
cdr3_aa: CASSPTPQGANSYEQYF

d_call: TRBD2
j_call: TRBJ2-1
clone_size: -
v_call: TRBV15
cdr3_length: 15
cdr3_nt: TGTGCCACCAGCAAACCCGGGACTAGCGATCGTGAGCAGTTCTTC
cdr3_aa: CATSKPGTSDREQFF

d_call: -
j_call: TRBJ2-5
clone_size: -
v_call: TRBV18
cdr3_length: 16
cdr3_nt: TGTGCCAGCTCACCAATCATTCAGGGGCCAGGGGAGACCCAGTACTTC
cdr3_aa: CASSPIIQGPGETQYF

d_call: -
j_call: TRBJ1-2
clone_size: -
v_call: TRBV19
cdr3_length: 14
cdr3_nt: TGTGCCAGTAGTATCTTGGGGGCAGGCTATGGCTACACCTTC
cdr3_aa: CASSILGAGYGYTF

d_call: -
j_call: TRBJ2-7
clone_size: -
v_call: TRBV5-4
cdr3_length: 17
cdr3_nt: TGTGCCAGCAGCTCCACCAGAGCTAGCGAGAGCTACTACGAGCAGTACTTC
cdr3_aa: CASSSTRASESYYEQYF

d_call: -
j_call: TRBJ1-3
clone_size: -
v_call: TRBV27
cdr3_length: 14
cdr3_nt: TGTGCCAGCAGTTTAGCAGGCTCTGGAAACACCATATATTTT
cdr3_aa: CASSLAGSGNTIYF

d_call: -
j_call: TRBJ1-5
clone_size: -
v_call: TRBV15
cdr3_length: 15
cdr3_nt: TGTGCCACCAGCAGAGATTTGGAGGGGAATCAGCCCCAGCATTTT
cdr3_aa: CATSRDLEGNQPQHF

d_call: TRBD2
j_call: TRBJ2-7
clone_size: -
v_call: TRBV19
cdr3_length: 14
cdr3_nt: TGTGCCAGTAGTATAGATAGCGGGAACTACGAGCAGTACTTC
cdr3_aa: CASSIDSGNYEQYF

d_call: TRBD1
j_call: TRBJ1-1
clone_size: once
v_call: TRBV5-4
cdr3_length: 17
cdr3_nt: TGTGCCAGCAGCCTCGGCCCGACAGGGGCCCGGAACACTGAAGCTTTCTTT
cdr3_aa: CASSLGPTGARNTEAFF

d_call: -
j_call: TRBJ1-3
clone_size: -
v_call: TRBV6-2/TRBV6-3
cdr3_length: 14
cdr3_nt: TGTGCCAGCAGTTACGTGTCGTCTGGAAACACCATATATTTT
cdr3_aa: CASSYVSSGNTIYF

d_call: -
j_call: TRBJ2-5
clone_size: -
v_call: TRBV2
cdr3_length: 12
cdr3_nt: TGTGCCAGCCACAGGGTAGGCGAGACCCAGTACTTC
cdr3_aa: CASHRVGETQYF

d_call: -
j_call: TRBJ1-2
clone_size: -
v_call: TRBV9
cdr3_length: 16
cdr3_nt: TGTGCCAGCAGCGGACTCACCGGGGGGCAGGACTATGGCTACACCTTC
cdr3_aa: CASSGLTGGQDYGYTF

d_call: TRBD1
j_call: TRBJ1-1
clone_size: -
v_call: TRBV6-5
cdr3_length: 13
cdr3_nt: TGTGCCAGCAGTTTTACAGGGGGCACTGAAGCTTTCTTT
cdr3_aa: CASSFTGGTEAFF

d_call: -
j_call: TRBJ2-7
clone_size: -
v_call: TRBV28
cdr3_length: 13
cdr3_nt: TGTGCCAGCACTGGTAGACGGAGCTACGAGCAGTACTTC
cdr3_aa: CASTGRRSYEQYF

d_call: TRBD1
j_call: TRBJ2-2
clone_size: -
v_call: TRBV5-1
cdr3_length: 16
cdr3_nt: TGCGCCAGCAGCGCCTCGGGACAGGTCGGCACCGGGGAGCTGTTTTTT
cdr3_aa: CASSASGQVGTGELFF

d_call: -
j_call: TRBJ1-2
clone_size: once
v_call: TRBV5-1
cdr3_length: 13
cdr3_nt: TGCGCCAGCAGCGACGACACAAACTATGGCTACACCTTC
cdr3_aa: CASSDDTNYGYTF

d_call: -
j_call: TRBJ2-7
clone_size: -
v_call: TRBV21-1
cdr3_length: 13
cdr3_nt: TGTGCCAGCCACTCCCTTCAGGCCGACGAGCAGTACTTC
cdr3_aa: CASHSLQADEQYF